These 9 T cell receptor beta chains were all obtained from the same sample, sequenced in a study of T cell changes during pregnancy in multiple sclerosis. TCRdb's table, derived via immunoSEQ multiplex PCR, lists solely in-frame clones and lacks some. The sample yields approximately 48,000 clones, roughly 94% seen once. The sequencing used CD4+ T cells from peripheral blood mononuclear cells, collected in the second trimester of pregnancy. These receptors all come from a female donor with multiple sclerosis, enrolled in a pregnancy study.

V and J are TRBV19 and TRBJ1-2, with 12 positions matching TRBD1. The length of the CDR3 is 15 residues. Germline loops: CDR1 LNHDA, CDR2 SQIVND (reference sequence). Trimming removed 4 bases from V and 8 bases from J; junction bases left unmatched: 8. The CDR3 DNA reads as TGTGCCAGTAGTAAAAACCAGGGGACAGGGGGCGGCTACACCTTC. Translated, it gives CASSKNQGTGGGYTF.

The J gene is TRBJ2-3, the V gene TRBV18, with 7 positions matching TRBD1. The junction had 10 bases not matched to a gene; V was cut back by 0 bases and J by 1 base. The CDR3 is 18 residues long. Germline CDR1 is KGHSH and CDR2 is LQKENI. The CDR3 reads CASSPPNYRDSRTDTQYF. The CDR3, as DNA: TGTGCCAGCTCACCACCCAACTATAGGGACAGCCGCACAGATACGCAGTATTTT. Filled out from reference TRBV18 and TRBJ2-3, the complete variable domain reads NAGVMQNPRHLVRRRGQEARLRCSPMKGHSHVYWYRQLPEEGLKFMVYLQKENIIDESGMPKERFSAEFPKEGPSILRIQQVVRGDSAAYFCASSPPNYRDSRTDTQYFGPGTRLTVL.

The CDR3 is CAISELTGSGETQYF. The CDR3 bases are TGTGCCATCAGTGAACTAACAGGGTCTGGGGAGACCCAGTACTTC. The gene calls are TRBV10-3 and TRBJ2-5, with a weak D call TRBD1 (6 bases). Looked up from germline, CDR1 is ENHRY and CDR2 is SYGVKD. Deletions cut 3 bases from V and 5 bases from J, with 16 bases between. This CDR3 contains 15 residues.

Comments on this clone: The sample contains more than one DNA sequence encoding this CDR3. This chain connects TRBV7-3 to TRBJ2-3; 7 nucleotides line up with TRBD1. From germline, CDR1 is SGHTA and CDR2 FQGTGA. The CDR3 is made up of 15 amino acids. The V and J ends lost 5 bases and 0 bases, in that order; junction bases with no gene match: 5. The CDR3 nucleotides are TGTGCCAGCAGCCTCCTCAGGGGGAGCACAGATACGCAGTATTTT. This encodes CASSLLRGSTDTQYF.

This sequence joins TRBV6-5 and TRBJ1-1; 7 bases match TRBD1. The CDR3 has 13 amino acids. Germline CDR1 MNHEY, CDR2 SVGAGI. The trim removed 6 bases at V and 2 bases at J, leaving 3 bases unmatched. For the CDR3, the DNA is TGTGCCAGCAGGCGACAGGGAAACACTGAAGCTTTCTTT. As protein: CASRRQGNTEAFF.

The rearrangement joins TRBV5-1 to TRBJ2-7; 8 bases fit TRBD1. Germline V gives CDR1 SGHRS, CDR2 YFSETQ. V was clipped by 4 bases and J by 1 base; unmatched bases: 10. This CDR3 is 16 amino acids long. The chain's CDR3 is CASSPQATGVSYEQYF. The CDR3 DNA reads as TGCGCCAGCAGCCCCCAGGCGACAGGGGTTTCCTACGAGCAGTACTTC. Supplemented by reference TRBV5-1 and TRBJ2-7, the full variable domain reads KAGVTQTPRYLIKTRGQQVTLSCSPISGHRSVSWYQQTPGQGLQFLFEYFSETQRNKGNFPGRFSGRQFSNSRSEMNVSTLELGDSALYLCASSPQATGVSYEQYFGPGTRLTVT.

The chain links TRBV10-3 to TRBJ2-2; D possibly corresponds to TRBD1 (6 bases). V gave up 3 bases and J gave up 0 bases, with 11 bases separating them. This CDR3 has 16 residues. Looked up from germline, CDR1 is ENHRY and CDR2 is SYGVKD. CDR3 in amino acids: CAISDFRDTNTGELFF. The DNA for the CDR3 is TGTGCCATCAGTGACTTCCGGGACACGAACACCGGGGAGCTGTTTTTT.

The V call is TRBV10-3, the J call TRBJ1-3; D not resolved. This CDR3 is 13 amino acids long. Per the germline V gene, CDR1 is ENHRY and CDR2 is SYGVKD. V was trimmed by 8 bases and J by 4 bases, leaving 12 bases between them. The CDR3 is CAIGLSQGNTIYF. The CDR3 DNA follows: TGTGCCATCGGCCTGTCCCAGGGAAACACCATATATTTT.

The chain links TRBV12-5 to TRBJ2-5; TRBD2 matches at 10 bases. Germline CDR1 and CDR2: LGHNT and FRNRAP. This CDR3 has 17 residues. The V and J ends lost 0 bases and 2 bases, in that order; junction bases with no gene match: 6. In nucleotides, the CDR3 is TGTGCTAGTGGTTTGGTACTGAGCGGGGGGGGTCAAGAGACCCAGTACTTC. The encoded protein is CASGLVLSGGGQETQYF. The full variable domain, rest sourced from reference TRBV12-5 and TRBJ2-5, is DARVTQTPRHKVTEMGQEVTMRCQPILGHNTVFWYRQTMMQGLELLAYFRNRAPLDDSGMPKDRFSAEMPDATLATLKIQPSEPRDSAVYFCASGLVLSGGGQETQYFGPGTRLLVL.